One and the same sample provided the 14 T cell receptor beta chains below, sequenced in a study of T-cell reconstitution after alpha-beta-depleted transplantation in children. The library targeted TCRbeta and was prepared with unique molecular identifiers. TCRdb ran MiXCR on the PCR reads and lists one entry per CDR3 protein. The table records about 600,000 distinct CDR3 sequences, approximately 13% of them present only once. The source material was PBMCs, mostly from graft donor cells, sampled 360 days after TCRalphabeta/CD19-depleted stem cell transplant. The receptors come from a male patient between 10 and 17 years old who had a stem cell transplant for acute myeloid leukemia, so the T cells may come from the graft donor.

The chain is built from TRBV20-1 and TRBJ1-4, with D uncertain. CDR1 and CDR2 (germline): DFQATT, SNEGSKA (reference sequence). V lost 3 bases to trimming and J lost 5 bases, with 10 bases between them. The CDR3 runs 13 residues. CDR3 amino acids: CSASGGSNEKLFF. Here the CDR3 DNA reads TGCAGTGCTAGCGGCGGGTCCAATGAAAAACTGTTTTTT.

The table lists this clonotype with many counts. The chain is built from TRBV19 and TRBJ2-1; D is perhaps TRBD1 (6 bases). Germline lookup yields CDR1 LNHDA and CDR2 SQIVND (reference sequence). The CDR3 extends over 16 amino acids. V was clipped by 3 bases and J by 5 bases, with 17 bases between them. CDR3 coding DNA: TGTGCCAGTAGTATCTTTGGACAGCGAGGGGACAATGAGCAGTTCTTC. Translation: CASSIFGQRGDNEQFF.

This clonotype was recorded many times. The gene calls are TRBV5-6 and TRBJ2-7; 9 bases match TRBD2. The CDR3 is made up of 16 amino acids. The V and J ends lost 4 bases and 4 bases, in that order; junction bases with no gene match: 12. From germline, CDR1 is SGHDT and CDR2 YYEEEE. The CDR3 sequence is CASSPGLAGQVYEQYF. Written as DNA, the CDR3 is TGTGCCAGCAGCCCTGGGCTAGCGGGGCAGGTTTACGAGCAGTACTTC.

About this clonotype: At one boundary the junction diverges from the germline segment, which might be a read error. This chain links TRBV4-3 with TRBJ2-7; 8 bases agree with TRBD1. CDR1 is LGHNA, CDR2 YSLEER, per germline. The CDR3 totals 16 residues. The CDR3 DNA reads as TGCGCCAGCTGCCAAACCCGAGGACAGGGTAGTGGGGAGCAGTACTTC. Its protein product is CASCQTRGQGSGEQYF.

This clonotype was seen at least ten times. The chain is built from TRBV7-8 and TRBJ2-7, with D possibly TRBD2 on 5 matching bases. Looked up from germline, CDR1 is SGHVS and CDR2 is FQNEAQ. There are 16 residues in the CDR3. V was shortened by 0 bases and J by 3 bases, with 15 bases between the two germline ends. The CDR3 bases are TGTGCCAGCAGCTTAGCTCGGGTGGGAGCCCTCTACGAGCAGTACTTC. It codes for CASSLARVGALYEQYF.

This clonotype was seen a few times. The genes are TRBV7-8 and TRBJ2-3; D is unresolved. Germline values: CDR1 SGHVS, CDR2 FQNEAQ. This CDR3 spans 15 amino acids. V was cut by 5 bases and J by 2 bases, with 14 bases left in between. The CDR3 loop reads CASSPPLSPTDTQYF. CDR3 DNA sequence: TGTGCCAGCAGCCCTCCCCTCTCCCCCACAGATACGCAGTATTTT.

The chain has TRBV7-3 and TRBJ2-7; the D gene is possibly TRBD1 (5 bases). The germline gives CDR1 SGHTA, CDR2 FQGTGA. The CDR3 extends over 14 amino acids. Deletions cut 0 bases from V and 3 bases from J, with 9 bases between. The CDR3 reads CASSLTGAGYEQYF. The CDR3 DNA reads as TGTGCCAGCAGCTTAACAGGGGCAGGCTACGAGCAGTACTTC.

This rearrangement joins TRBV15 to TRBJ1-2, with 9 bases matching TRBD1. Looked up from germline, CDR1 is LNHNV and CDR2 is YYDKDF (reference sequence). The CDR3 extends over 16 amino acids. The V gene end was trimmed by 0 bases and the J gene end by 2 bases; junction bases not matched to a gene: 4. The CDR3 nucleotides read TGTGCCACCAGCAGAGAAAACGGGACAGGGAACTATGGCTACACCTTC. Protein product: CATSRENGTGNYGYTF.

This clonotype has just a few counts. This sequence joins TRBV28 and TRBJ2-7; possibly TRBD2 for D (6 bases). The CDR3 has 15 amino acids. CDR1 and CDR2 from the germline V gene are MDHEN and SYDVKM. The ends were cut back, 6 bases at V and 7 bases at J, with 22 bases in the middle. This CDR3 reads CASRFSTSTGWEQYF. In DNA form, the CDR3 reads TGTGCCAGCAGATTCTCGACTAGTACGGGGTGGGAGCAGTACTTC.

On this clonotype itself: The junction departs from the called germline gene at one end, perhaps through a read error. The gene calls are TRBV5-6 and TRBJ2-2; tentatively, D is TRBD1 (5 bases). The CDR3 contains 14 residues. The germline V gene encodes CDR1 SGHDT and CDR2 YYEEEE. The CDR3 sequence is CAISSGQNTGELFF. In DNA, the CDR3 is TGTGCCATCAGCTCCGGACAGAACACCGGGGAGCTGTTTTTT. The full variable domain, with the rest looked up from reference TRBV5-6 and TRBJ2-2, is DAGVTQSPTHLIKTRGQQVTLRCSPKSGHDTVSWYQQALGQGPQFIFQYYEEEERQRGNFPDRFSGHQFPNYSSELNVNALLLGDSALYLCAISSGQNTGELFFGEGSRLTVL.

The chain joins TRBV5-1 to TRBJ1-3, with D possibly matching TRBD1 (5 bases). Per germline, CDR1 SGHRS and CDR2 YFSETQ. The CDR3 extends over 15 amino acids. The V end was cut by 4 bases, the J end by 4 bases, with 15 bases between. The CDR3 reads CASSPMGGDGNTIYF. CDR3 nucleotides: TGCGCCAGCAGCCCGATGGGGGGAGACGGAAACACCATATATTTT.

V usage is TRBV20-1 and J usage is TRBJ2-7; 7 bases line up with TRBD1. The germline V gene encodes CDR1 DFQATT and CDR2 SNEGSKA (reference sequence). Trimming cost V 3 bases and J 2 bases; bases outside gene matches: 4. This CDR3 has 13 amino acids. CDR3 in amino acids: CSASPTGTYEQYF. As DNA, the CDR3 is TGCAGTGCTAGCCCGACAGGGACCTACGAGCAGTACTTC.

The rearrangement links TRBV6-1 to TRBJ2-3; 8 nucleotides agree with TRBD2. This CDR3 has 14 residues. Losses at the gene ends were 7 bases for V and 1 base for J; bases not matched to a gene: 4. Germline V gene sequence: CDR1 MNHNS, CDR2 SASEGT. For the CDR3, the DNA is TGTGCCAGCACTCTAGCGGGTCGCACAGATACGCAGTATTTT. This translates into CASTLAGRTDTQYF.

This clonotype has more than one count but fewer than ten. The chain joins TRBV5-1 to TRBJ2-1; 13 positions match TRBD2. J was trimmed by 2 bases and V by 0 bases; bases with no gene match: 11. The CDR3 extends over 20 amino acids. Per the germline V gene, CDR1 is SGHRS and CDR2 is YFSETQ. The CDR3 spells CASSLARLAGGGGAYNEQFF. The CDR3 region has the DNA TGCGCCAGCAGCTTGGCCCGACTAGCGGGAGGAGGGGGGGCCTACAATGAGCAGTTCTTC. Complete variable domain (other parts from reference TRBV5-1 and TRBJ2-1): KAGVTQTPRYLIKTRGQQVTLSCSPISGHRSVSWYQQTPGQGLQFLFEYFSETQRNKGNFPGRFSGRQFSNSRSEMNVSTLELGDSALYLCASSLARLAGGGGAYNEQFFGPGTRLTVL.